One sample yielded the 7 T cell receptor beta chains listed below, sequenced in a study of T cells in Graves' hyperthyroidism and ophthalmopathy (dated by TCRdb to the late 2010s). Receptors were amplified or captured by multiplex PCR. This sample was sequenced with an Illumina HiSeq 2000. TCR beta CDR3 regions were amplified from RNA transcripts. The first round of RT-PCR for the TCR CDR3 was performed with the HTBI primer set and the Qiagen OneStep RT-PCR kit. TCRdb applied fastp at Q25 and MiXCR to the public reads, then kept only in-frame beta chains. Records with the same CDR3 protein are collapsed into one entry carrying the most frequent genes and DNA. This sample lists around 190,000 distinct CDR3 sequences; about 15% were detected once. 25% to 35% of the sample comes from the top ten. Sequenced material: blood. The receptor set was obtained from a woman between 45 and 65 years old with Graves' hyperthyroidism.

This chain joins TRBV9 and TRBJ2-5, with TRBD1 matching 9 bases. CDR1 is SGDLS, CDR2 YYNGEE, per germline. This CDR3 contains 15 residues. V was pared by 3 bases and J by 5 bases, with 8 bases of the junction left unmatched. The CDR3: CASSGGTGRIETQYF. Written as DNA, the CDR3 is TGTGCCAGCAGCGGCGGGACAGGGAGGATCGAGACCCAGTACTTC.

This clonotype was counted ten times or more. V and J are TRBV7-8 and TRBJ2-1; 7 nucleotides line up with TRBD2. The CDR3 spans 13 residues. Germline CDR1 reads SGHVS; CDR2 reads FQNEAQ. V shed 5 bases and J 10 bases; nucleotides not matched to a gene: 8. In DNA, the CDR3 is TGTGCCAGCAGCCCGGCGACTAGCAACGAGCAGTTCTTC. Amino acids: CASSPATSNEQFF.

The genes are TRBV5-1 and TRBJ1-4; TRBD1 matches 7 bases. In germline, CDR1 is SGHRS, CDR2 YFSETQ. Germline trimming cut 1 base from V and 5 bases from J; bases unmatched to any gene: 8. This CDR3 comprises 16 residues. CDR3 in amino acids: CASSLTTGQQNEKLFF. Here the CDR3 DNA reads TGCGCCAGCAGCTTGACCACGGGACAGCAAAATGAAAAACTGTTTTTT. Combining the CDR3 with reference TRBV5-1 and TRBJ1-4 gives the whole variable domain KAGVTQTPRYLIKTRGQQVTLSCSPISGHRSVSWYQQTPGQGLQFLFEYFSETQRNKGNFPGRFSGRQFSNSRSEMNVSTLELGDSALYLCASSLTTGQQNEKLFFGSGTQLSVL.

The gene calls are TRBV4-2 and TRBJ2-6, with D perhaps given as TRBD1 or TRBD2 (6 bases each). Germline CDR1 is LGHNA and CDR2 is YNFKEQ. With 0 bases removed from V and 0 bases from J, the gap between germline ends came to 15 bases. This CDR3 comprises 19 residues. This CDR3 reads CASSQDYRAGSSGANVLTF. The CDR3 DNA is TGTGCCAGCAGCCAAGATTACAGGGCCGGGAGCTCTGGGGCCAACGTCCTGACTTTC.

V gene TRBV4-1 combines with J gene TRBJ2-5; 9 bases fit TRBD2. With 4 bases clipped from V and 13 bases from J, the junction kept 10 bases outside the gene matches. This CDR3 is 13 amino acids long. Germline V gene sequence: CDR1 MGHRA, CDR2 YSYEKL. The CDR3: CASSPGPGTSRYF. Here the CDR3 DNA reads TGCGCCAGCAGCCCAGGCCCCGGGACTAGCCGGTACTTC.

There are many counts of this clonotype. This chain links TRBV3-1 with TRBJ2-3; TRBD2 agrees at 7 bases. Per the germline V gene, CDR1 is LGHDT and CDR2 is YNNKEL (reference sequence). Trimming cost V 3 bases and J 0 bases; bases outside gene matches: 0. This CDR3 has 14 amino acids. The CDR3 sequence: CASSQRGSTDTQYF. The CDR3 DNA sequence: TGTGCCAGCAGCCAGCGGGGGAGCACAGATACGCAGTATTTT.

This chain connects TRBV28 to TRBJ1-2, with 7 positions matching TRBD1. Unmatched junction bases numbered 10, after V lost 2 bases and J lost 7 bases. The CDR3 has 15 amino acids. Germline V gene lookup returns CDR1 MDHEN and CDR2 SYDVKM. Here the CDR3 reads CASSLLVTGDGGYTF. For the CDR3, the DNA is TGTGCCAGCAGTTTACTGGTCACAGGGGATGGTGGCTACACCTTC.